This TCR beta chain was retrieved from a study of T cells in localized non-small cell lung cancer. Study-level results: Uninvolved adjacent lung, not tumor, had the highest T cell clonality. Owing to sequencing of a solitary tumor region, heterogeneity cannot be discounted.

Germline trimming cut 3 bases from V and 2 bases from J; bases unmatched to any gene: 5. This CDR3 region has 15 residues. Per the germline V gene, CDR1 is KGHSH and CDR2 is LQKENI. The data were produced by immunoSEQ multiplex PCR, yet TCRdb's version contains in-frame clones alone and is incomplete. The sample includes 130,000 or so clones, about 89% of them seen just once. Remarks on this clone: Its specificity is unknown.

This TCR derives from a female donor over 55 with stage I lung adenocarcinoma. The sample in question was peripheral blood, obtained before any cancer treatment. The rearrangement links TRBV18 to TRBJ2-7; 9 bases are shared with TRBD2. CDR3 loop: CASSPTSGHTYEQYF. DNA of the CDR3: TGTGCCAGCTCACCGACTAGCGGACACACCTACGAGCAGTACTTC.